This T cell receptor (beta chain) was identified during a study of cytomegalovirus exposure and HLA in healthy donors. The PCR ran on 60 Vbeta and 13 Jbeta primers. Method: immunoSEQ multiplex PCR; TCRdb's copy keeps in-frame clones and lacks some. The sample lists about 38,000 clones, around three fifths occurring once. The germline V gene encodes CDR1 ENHRY and CDR2 SYGVKD. The CDR3 runs to 16 residues. V lost 6 bases and J lost 4; bases outside the gene matches: 11. The chain couples TRBV10-3 to TRBJ1-3, with TRBD1 matching over 8 bases. Sequenced input: PBMCs. The receptor's source is a middle-aged man in good health and CMV-seropositive. For the CDR3, the DNA is TGTGCCATCAGGGGGACAGGCCCTTTTCTCGGAAACACCATATATTTT. Amino acid sequence: CAIRGTGPFLGNTIYF.